Listed below are T cell receptor beta chains from one sample, sequenced in a study of T cell responses to AZD1222 COVID-19 vaccine. Assay used: immunoSEQ multiplex PCR; TCRdb lists only in-frame clones, some missing. The table records 150,000 to 200,000 clones, around nine tenths of them present only once. The sample was peripheral blood, taken on day 0 of AZD1222 vaccination. The receptors derive from an adult in good health. Both conserved end residues are part of each CDR3. Fields, in order: CDR3 DNA, CDR3 protein, D gene, J gene, clone size, V gene. A D gene is named only where the DNA matches it firmly. Size is omitted from some rows. Given values are once, few, many or a class for expanded clones.

CDR3nt: TGTGCCAGCAGCCAAAGCAGGGGGGGACAGGGTAAAAACGAGCAGTTCTTC; CDR3aa: CASSQSRGGQGKNEQFF; d_gene: TRBD1; j_gene: TRBJ2-1; abundance: .; v_gene: TRBV14
CDR3nt: TGTGCCAGCAGCCAAGGGACAGGGGGAACTAATGAAAAACTGTTTTTT; CDR3aa: CASSQGTGGTNEKLFF; d_gene: TRBD1; j_gene: TRBJ1-4; abundance: .; v_gene: TRBV3-1/TRBV3-2
CDR3nt: TGTGCCAGCAGCTTGCTAGCGGGAGGATCCAATGAGCAGTTCTTC; CDR3aa: CASSLLAGGSNEQFF; d_gene: TRBD2; j_gene: TRBJ2-1; abundance: .; v_gene: TRBV7-9
CDR3nt: TGTGCCATCAGTGAGTCGGACAGGGGGATTAATTCACCCCTCCACTTT; CDR3aa: CAISESDRGINSPLHF; d_gene: TRBD1; j_gene: TRBJ1-6; abundance: .; v_gene: TRBV10-3
CDR3nt: TGTGCCTGGAGTGGGTCCGGGACAGGATCCTACGAGCAGTACTTC; CDR3aa: CAWSGSGTGSYEQYF; d_gene: TRBD1; j_gene: TRBJ2-7; abundance: once; v_gene: TRBV30
CDR3nt: TGTGCCAGCAGTTTTTCAGTTAATTCACCCCTCCACTTT; CDR3aa: CASSFSVNSPLHF; d_gene: .; j_gene: TRBJ1-6; abundance: .; v_gene: TRBV27
CDR3nt: TGTGCCCGTAGCTCGGGGCAGGATCAGCCCCAGCATTTT; CDR3aa: CARSSGQDQPQHF; d_gene: .; j_gene: TRBJ1-5; abundance: .; v_gene: TRBV30
CDR3nt: TGTGCCAGCAGCCCACGAAAGGGTAGCGGGAACTACAATGAGCAGTTCTTC; CDR3aa: CASSPRKGSGNYNEQFF; d_gene: TRBD2; j_gene: TRBJ2-1; abundance: .; v_gene: TRBV11-3
CDR3nt: TGTGCCAGCAGCTTACGGGACCGCTCATTTCTTAATGAAAAACTGTTTTTT; CDR3aa: CASSLRDRSFLNEKLFF; d_gene: .; j_gene: TRBJ1-4; abundance: .; v_gene: TRBV7-8
CDR3nt: TGCGCCAGCAGTGAGCCGTGGGGAGGCAACCCTAGCAATCAGCCCCAGCATTTT; CDR3aa: CASSEPWGGNPSNQPQHF; d_gene: .; j_gene: TRBJ1-5; abundance: .; v_gene: TRBV10-2
CDR3nt: TGTGCCAGCAGTTTGCAGACAGGGGACACTGAAGCTTTCTTT; CDR3aa: CASSLQTGDTEAFF; d_gene: TRBD1; j_gene: TRBJ1-1; abundance: .; v_gene: TRBV27
CDR3nt: TGTGCCACCAGCAGAGATCGAGGGAATTCACCCCTCCACTTT; CDR3aa: CATSRDRGNSPLHF; d_gene: .; j_gene: TRBJ1-6; abundance: .; v_gene: TRBV15
CDR3nt: TGTGCCAGCAGCCCGACTGAGAACTATGGCTACACCTTC; CDR3aa: CASSPTENYGYTF; d_gene: .; j_gene: TRBJ1-2; abundance: .; v_gene: TRBV27
CDR3nt: TGTGCCAGCGATCAGGGGGCTCTGCAAACGAGCGCTGAAGCTTTCTTT; CDR3aa: CASDQGALQTSAEAFF; d_gene: TRBD1; j_gene: TRBJ1-1; abundance: .; v_gene: TRBV11-3
CDR3nt: TGTGCCAGCAGCTTAGAGCAGGGAAGGGACAATGAGCAGTTCTTC; CDR3aa: CASSLEQGRDNEQFF; d_gene: .; j_gene: TRBJ2-1; abundance: .; v_gene: TRBV7-9
CDR3nt: TGCGCCAGCAGCCCGCGGACAGGGGGTGGAGAGACCCAGTACTTC; CDR3aa: CASSPRTGGGETQYF; d_gene: TRBD1; j_gene: TRBJ2-5; abundance: .; v_gene: TRBV5-1
CDR3nt: TGTGCCAGCAACAGACTAGCTTATGAGCAGTTCTTC; CDR3aa: CASNRLAYEQFF; d_gene: TRBD2; j_gene: TRBJ2-1; abundance: .; v_gene: TRBV7-2
CDR3nt: TGTGCCAGCAGTGAATTACCTCGGGACAAAGAGAATGGCTACACCTTC; CDR3aa: CASSELPRDKENGYTF; d_gene: .; j_gene: TRBJ1-2; abundance: .; v_gene: TRBV6-1
CDR3nt: TGTGCCAGCAGTTTATACAGGGGGCGAAATGAGCAGTTCTTC; CDR3aa: CASSLYRGRNEQFF; d_gene: TRBD1; j_gene: TRBJ2-1; abundance: .; v_gene: TRBV27
CDR3nt: TGTGCCAGCTCACCGGGACAGGTCTTGGGCTACACCTTC; CDR3aa: CASSPGQVLGYTF; d_gene: TRBD1; j_gene: TRBJ1-2; abundance: .; v_gene: TRBV18
CDR3nt: TGTGCCAGCAGCTTGGCCGGGACTAAGAACTCCTACGAGCAGTACTTC; CDR3aa: CASSLAGTKNSYEQYF; d_gene: TRBD2; j_gene: TRBJ2-7; abundance: .; v_gene: TRBV7-9
CDR3nt: TGCGCCAGCAGCTTTGGACAGGGATTGACGAATGAGCAGTTCTTC; CDR3aa: CASSFGQGLTNEQFF; d_gene: TRBD1; j_gene: TRBJ2-1; abundance: few; v_gene: TRBV5-1
CDR3nt: TGTGCCAGCAGAAGCAGGGATTCTAACTATGGCTACACCTTC; CDR3aa: CASRSRDSNYGYTF; d_gene: .; j_gene: TRBJ1-2; abundance: .; v_gene: TRBV6-5
CDR3nt: TGTGCCAGCAGTGGAACAGGGGCGGGATCCCCCTACGAGCAGTACTTC; CDR3aa: CASSGTGAGSPYEQYF; d_gene: .; j_gene: TRBJ2-7; abundance: .; v_gene: TRBV27
CDR3nt: TGTGCCAGCAGCCTCTTTGGGGACAGGGGCGACGAGCAGTACTTC; CDR3aa: CASSLFGDRGDEQYF; d_gene: TRBD1; j_gene: TRBJ2-7; abundance: .; v_gene: TRBV7-9
CDR3nt: TGCAGTGCTAGAGATGGGGAGACCCAGTACTTC; CDR3aa: CSARDGETQYF; d_gene: .; j_gene: TRBJ2-5; abundance: .; v_gene: TRBV20-1
CDR3nt: TGTGCCAGCAGTTACCCCGGGACCTACGAGCAGTACTTC; CDR3aa: CASSYPGTYEQYF; d_gene: .; j_gene: TRBJ2-7; abundance: .; v_gene: TRBV6-5
CDR3nt: TGTGCCAGCAGTTCCCGTGCGGGAGTGGTCAATGAGCAGTTCTTC; CDR3aa: CASSSRAGVVNEQFF; d_gene: TRBD2; j_gene: TRBJ2-1; abundance: .; v_gene: TRBV28
CDR3nt: TGCGCCAGCAGCCAAAGGACATATTCGGGGACAGGTCAACCCTACGAGCAGTACTTC; CDR3aa: CASSQRTYSGTGQPYEQYF; d_gene: TRBD1; j_gene: TRBJ2-7; abundance: .; v_gene: TRBV4-1
CDR3nt: TGTGCCAGCAGCTTAGTGGGGAGGGAGCCCCAGCATTTT; CDR3aa: CASSLVGREPQHF; d_gene: .; j_gene: TRBJ1-5; abundance: .; v_gene: TRBV7-9
CDR3nt: TGTGCCAGCAGTGAGGGCAGCTATGGCTACACCTTC; CDR3aa: CASSEGSYGYTF; d_gene: .; j_gene: TRBJ1-2; abundance: .; v_gene: TRBV6-1
CDR3nt: TGTGCCAGCAGCTTTCAGGGTATCCACGAGCAGTACTTC; CDR3aa: CASSFQGIHEQYF; d_gene: .; j_gene: TRBJ2-7; abundance: .; v_gene: TRBV11-2
CDR3nt: TGCAGCGTTGATCTGGGGGCTGACTATGGCTACACCTTC; CDR3aa: CSVDLGADYGYTF; d_gene: .; j_gene: TRBJ1-2; abundance: .; v_gene: TRBV29-1
CDR3nt: TGTGCCAGCAGTGACCCCCAAGGCCAGCCCCAGCATTTT; CDR3aa: CASSDPQGQPQHF; d_gene: .; j_gene: TRBJ1-5; abundance: .; v_gene: TRBV6-1
CDR3nt: TGTGCAAGTCGCTTGACAGCTAACTATGGCTACACCTTC; CDR3aa: CASRLTANYGYTF; d_gene: .; j_gene: TRBJ1-2; abundance: .; v_gene: TRBV12-2
CDR3nt: TGTGCCAGCAGTGAAGCGCCCCACAATGAGCAGTTCTTC; CDR3aa: CASSEAPHNEQFF; d_gene: .; j_gene: TRBJ2-1; abundance: .; v_gene: TRBV2
CDR3nt: TGTGCCAGCAGCTCGGGACAGGGCCCTTCGCCCCTCCACTTT; CDR3aa: CASSSGQGPSPLHF; d_gene: TRBD1; j_gene: TRBJ1-6; abundance: once; v_gene: TRBV7-2
CDR3nt: TGTGCCAGTAGTATAGTCCGACCTGGAGAGCAGTACTTC; CDR3aa: CASSIVRPGEQYF; d_gene: .; j_gene: TRBJ2-7; abundance: .; v_gene: TRBV19
CDR3nt: TGCAGCGTTGAAGGGACAGGGGGCCCCTATGGCTACACCTTC; CDR3aa: CSVEGTGGPYGYTF; d_gene: TRBD1; j_gene: TRBJ1-2; abundance: once; v_gene: TRBV29-1